This TCR beta chain was identified during a study of immune evolution from preneoplasia to lung adenocarcinoma. Clones were sequenced by immunoSEQ multiplex PCR, and TCRdb holds only the in-frame ones, with some missing. This sample carries around 10,000 clones, roughly three quarters of them seen once, and the ten largest clones take roughly 30%. The receptor's source is a person in their sixties with lung adenocarcinoma. Some clones in this sample may be carry-over from other donors' samples. Sequencing was performed on FFPE normal lung tissue adjacent to the tumor.

The CDR3 is CASNLGTRDTEAFF. The CDR3 coding sequence is TGTGCCAGCAACCTAGGGACCCGGGACACTGAAGCTTTCTTT. The chain carries TRBV28 and TRBJ1-1, with a possible D match to TRBD1 (5 bases). Trimming removed 7 bases at V and 3 bases at J, with 15 bases between. CDR1 and CDR2 from the germline V gene are MDHEN and SYDVKM. CDR3 size: 14 residues.